The 8 T cell receptor beta chains below were found in one sample sequenced in a study of T cell responses to AZD1222 COVID-19 vaccine. Here immunoSEQ multiplex PCR was the method, and the copy in TCRdb shows in-frame clones only, minus some. This sample has fewer than 150,000 clones, with approximately 85% found just once. The source was peripheral blood, collected on day 0 of AZD1222 vaccination. The receptor source for this set is an adult in good health.

This clone has only one observation. V is TRBV19 and J is TRBJ2-5, with D perhaps matching TRBD2 (5 bases). CDR1 is LNHDA and CDR2 is SQIVND in the germline V gene (reference sequence). The CDR3 sequence is 13 residues long. V was trimmed by 3 bases and J by 2 bases, leaving 7 bases between them. The CDR3 protein is CASSIAGQETQYF. As DNA, the CDR3 is TGTGCCAGTAGTATTGCGGGTCAAGAGACCCAGTACTTC.

The chain is built from TRBV7-9 and TRBJ1-2, with D tentatively TRBD1 (6 bases). Germline lookup yields CDR1 SEHNR and CDR2 FQNEAQ (reference sequence). The CDR3 loop spans 14 amino acids. Trimming pared 5 bases from V and 5 bases from J, leaving 15 bases between. The CDR3 sequence: CASSVGQGTYGYTF. The CDR3 DNA is TGTGCCAGCAGCGTAGGGCAGGGGACATATGGCTACACCTTC.

The chain combines TRBV24-1 with TRBJ1-1; 7 bases agree with TRBD1. The V and J ends lost 5 bases and 1 base, in that order; junction bases with no gene match: 3. Germline V gene data show CDR1 as KGHDR and CDR2 as SFDVKD. This CDR3 region has 14 residues. The CDR3 protein is CATSGQGGNTEAFF. The CDR3 nucleotides are TGTGCCACCAGTGGGCAGGGGGGGAACACTGAAGCTTTCTTT.

The rearrangement uses TRBV30 and TRBJ1-2, with D hard to call. V shed 1 base and J shed 2 bases, with 8 bases lying between them. CDR1 GTSNPN and CDR2 SVGIG come from the germline V gene (reference sequence). The CDR3 loop spans 13 amino acids. CDR3 residues: CAWSGLRNYGYTF. In DNA, the CDR3 is TGTGCCTGGAGTGGGTTACGGAACTATGGCTACACCTTC.

The V call is TRBV28, the J call TRBJ1-1, with 11 bases identical to TRBD1. The ends lost 4 bases at V and 3 bases at J; junction bases unmatched: 13. The CDR3 totals 18 residues. Germline loops: CDR1 MDHEN, CDR2 SYDVKM. The CDR3 DNA is TGTGCCAGCAGTTGGCGATGGACAGGGGGCGCTTCGGACACTGAAGCTTTCTTT. It is translated as CASSWRWTGGASDTEAFF.

This chain uses TRBV11-2 with TRBJ2-3; the match to TRBD2 covers 9 bases. The CDR3 is 16 residues long. Germline CDR1 SGHAT, CDR2 FQNNGV. Germline trimming cut 0 bases from V and 2 bases from J; bases unmatched to any gene: 3. In DNA form, the CDR3 reads TGTGCCAGCAGCTTAGAAGCGGGGGGAGTCACAGATACGCAGTATTTT. Translating it yields CASSLEAGGVTDTQYF.

The sample holds a few counts of this clone. This chain connects TRBV7-6 to TRBJ2-7; D call uncertain. CDR1 and CDR2 (germline): SGHVS, FNYEAQ. The CDR3 contains 17 residues. Trimming cost V 0 bases and J 2 bases, with 17 bases left between them. The CDR3, as DNA: TGTGCCAGCAGCTTAGCCGCTCACAATCTCGCGGCCTACGAGCAGTACTTC. As protein: CASSLAAHNLAAYEQYF.

This clone showed up just once. The gene calls are TRBV12-3 or TRBV12-4 and TRBJ1-1; D is undetermined. V shed 4 bases and J shed 2 bases, with 8 bases lying between them. This CDR3 is 13 amino acids long. CDR3 in DNA: TGTGCCAGCAGTTCTGGATACAACACTGAAGCTTTCTTT. Protein product: CASSSGYNTEAFF.